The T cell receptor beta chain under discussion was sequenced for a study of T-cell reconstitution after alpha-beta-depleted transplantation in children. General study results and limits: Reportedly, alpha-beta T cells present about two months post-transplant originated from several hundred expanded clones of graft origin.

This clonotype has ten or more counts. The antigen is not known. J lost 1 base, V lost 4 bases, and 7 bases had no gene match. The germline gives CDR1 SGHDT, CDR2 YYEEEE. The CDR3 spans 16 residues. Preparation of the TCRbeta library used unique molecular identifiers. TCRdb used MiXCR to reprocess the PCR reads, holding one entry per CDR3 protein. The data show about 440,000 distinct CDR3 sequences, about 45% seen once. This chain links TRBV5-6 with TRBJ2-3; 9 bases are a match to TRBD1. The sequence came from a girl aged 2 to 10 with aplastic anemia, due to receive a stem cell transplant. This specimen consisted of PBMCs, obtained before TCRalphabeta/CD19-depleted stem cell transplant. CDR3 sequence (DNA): TGTGCCAGCAGCACGGGGACAGGGAGGGGCACAGATACGCAGTATTTT. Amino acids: CASSTGTGRGTDTQYF.